Below are 11 T cell receptor beta chains sequenced from a single sample in a study of PD-L1 blockade in urothelial cancer. The time point is: peripheral blood 6 weeks after treatment start. Clones were read by immunoSEQ multiplex PCR, and TCRdb kept only the in-frame ones, dropping some. The data show 50,000 or so clones, 70% to 85% seen once. The sample here was PBMCs, taken around atezolizumab (anti-PD-L1) treatment. These TCRs come from a middle-aged man with urothelial cancer.

This chain links TRBV6-1 with TRBJ2-1; 8 bases map to TRBD1. V lost 2 bases and J lost 11; bases outside the gene matches: 5. The CDR3 runs to 13 residues. Germline CDR1 is MNHNS and CDR2 is SASEGT. CDR3 bases: TGTGCCAGCAGTGAATCCCGACAGGGGAAGCAGTTCTTC. It encodes CASSESRQGKQFF.

The V gene is TRBV5-6, the J gene TRBJ2-2; D possibly corresponds to TRBD2 (5 bases). Germline CDR1 is SGHDT and CDR2 is YYEEEE. The CDR3 is 13 residues long. The V and J ends lost 4 bases and 4 bases respectively, with 8 bases between them. CDR3 loop: CASSPRGTGELFF. As DNA, the CDR3 is TGTGCCAGCAGCCCCCGGGGCACCGGGGAGCTGTTTTTT. Looking up the rest from reference TRBV5-6 and TRBJ2-2 gives the full variable domain: DAGVTQSPTHLIKTRGQQVTLRCSPKSGHDTVSWYQQALGQGPQFIFQYYEEEERQRGNFPDRFSGHQFPNYSSELNVNALLLGDSALYLCASSPRGTGELFFGEGSRLTVL.

This clone was seen only once. This chain links TRBV4-1 with TRBJ1-2, with a tentative D call TRBD1 (6 bases). Germline V CDR1 and CDR2: MGHRA, YSYEKL. CDR3 length: 15 residues. V lost 5 bases, J lost 2 bases, and 15 bases lay in between. DNA of the CDR3: TGCGCCAGCAGCGGGGGGGACGGGGGCAACTATGGCTACACCTTC. Translating gives CASSGGDGGNYGYTF.

This chain uses TRBV2 with TRBJ2-7; 7 bases align to TRBD2. This CDR3 is 15 amino acids long. Germline V gene lookup returns CDR1 SNHLY and CDR2 FYNNEI. The V and J ends lost 6 bases and 1 base, in that order; junction bases with no gene match: 9. The CDR3 here is CASSSRGGSSYEQYF. The CDR3 DNA is TGTGCCAGCAGCTCCCGGGGCGGGAGTTCCTACGAGCAGTACTTC. The full variable domain, rest sourced from reference TRBV2 and TRBJ2-7, is EPEVTQTPSHQVTQMGQEVILRCVPISNHLYFYWYRQILGQKVEFLVSFYNNEISEKSEIFDDQFSVERPDGSNFTLKIRSTKLEDSAMYFCASSSRGGSSYEQYFGPGTRLTVT.

V is TRBV11-2 and J is TRBJ2-1; TRBD2 might be the D (7 bases). This CDR3 has 18 residues. CDR1 and CDR2 from the germline V gene are SGHAT and FQNNGV. V lost 4 bases to trimming and J lost 8 bases, with 27 bases between them. In nucleotides, the CDR3 is TGTGCCAGCAGCTCCGGGGGCCTTTGGGCGGGGGCCTCCCATGAGCAGTTCTTC. Protein: CASSSGGLWAGASHEQFF.

The chain joins TRBV13 to TRBJ1-2, with 8 bases that match TRBD1. Germline V gene data show CDR1 as PRHDT and CDR2 as FYEKMQ (reference sequence). The CDR3 runs 16 residues. J was trimmed by 3 bases and V by 2 bases; bases with no gene match: 8. CDR3 loop: CASSLRQGARDYGYTF. The CDR3 DNA reads TGTGCCAGCAGCTTACGGCAGGGGGCGCGGGACTATGGCTACACCTTC.

A remark on this clone: It may be a read error: a sequence one base away is much more abundant. The CDR3: CASSTRQGMNTEAFF. The CDR3 DNA is TGTGCCAGCAGCACCCGACAGGGGATGAACACTGAAGCTTTCTTT. V is TRBV7-2 and J is TRBJ1-1; 8 nucleotides match TRBD1. The germline V gene has CDR1 SGHTA and CDR2 FQGNSA. There are 15 residues in the CDR3. The J segment lost 0 bases and the V segment lost 5 bases, leaving 5 bases of the junction unmatched.

The chain links TRBV7-9 to TRBJ1-1; D remains unclear. Germline CDR1 reads SEHNR; CDR2 reads FQNEAQ (reference sequence). V was cut by 10 bases and J by 4 bases, with 10 bases left in between. The CDR3 is made up of 11 amino acids. As DNA, the CDR3 is TGTGCCACCGACGGGAGCACTGAAGCTTTCTTT. This translates into CATDGSTEAFF.

The rearrangement uses TRBV2 and TRBJ2-2; 7 nucleotides agree with TRBD1. The V gene end was trimmed by 7 bases and the J gene end by 5 bases; junction bases not matched to a gene: 10. CDR3 size: 15 residues. CDR1 and CDR2 (germline): SNHLY, FYNNEI. As DNA, the CDR3 is TGTGCCAGCAAGAGTAACAGGGGACCAACCGGGGAGCTGTTTTTT. Translation: CASKSNRGPTGELFF.

This clone showed up just once. The J gene is TRBJ2-3, the V gene TRBV28, with 7 bases identical to TRBD1. There are 15 residues in the CDR3. With V trimmed by 6 bases and J by 0 bases, 6 bases remained unmatched. In germline, CDR1 is MDHEN, CDR2 SYDVKM. The CDR3 DNA reads as TGTGCCAGCAGCGAAACAGGGGTTAGCACAGATACGCAGTATTTT. Translated, it gives CASSETGVSTDTQYF.

The chain joins TRBV10-2 to TRBJ2-6, with D perhaps TRBD2 (6 bases). CDR3 length: 16 amino acids. V was trimmed by 4 bases and J by 4 bases, leaving 14 bases between them. Germline CDR1 and CDR2: WSHSY and SAAADI. CDR3 nucleotides: TGCGCCAGCAGTGCTGGAGGGTCGGGAGGGGCCAACGTCCTGACTTTC. Translation gives CASSAGGSGGANVLTF.